This TCR beta chain comes out of a study of immune evolution from preneoplasia to lung adenocarcinoma. V was cut by 4 bases and J by 4 bases, with 16 bases left in between. The CDR3 length is 14 residues. Looked up from germline, CDR1 is SQVTM and CDR2 is ANQGSEA. Sequencing used immunoSEQ multiplex PCR; TCRdb keeps in-frame clones, though not all of them. The table records 3,800 or so clones, roughly 86% of them present only once. Patients had resection in Japan or China between the mid-2010s and the late 2010s. H&E slides confirmed each diagnosis, reviewed by two pathologists independently. As concerns this clone: The antigen is not known.

Overall study findings and caveats: From normal lung to invasive adenocarcinoma, top clone frequencies appeared to decrease. Normal lung had highest clonality; later lesions appeared denser, more diverse.

V gene TRBV29-1 combines with J gene TRBJ1-1; possibly TRBD1 for D (6 bases). The receptor's source is a donor at least 70 years old with lung adenocarcinoma. Sequencing was done on a sample of FFPE minimally invasive lung adenocarcinoma tissue. The CDR3, as DNA: TGCAGCGTTGTAGGACAGAGGGTCGGCACTGAAGCTTTCTTT. Residues: CSVVGQRVGTEAFF.